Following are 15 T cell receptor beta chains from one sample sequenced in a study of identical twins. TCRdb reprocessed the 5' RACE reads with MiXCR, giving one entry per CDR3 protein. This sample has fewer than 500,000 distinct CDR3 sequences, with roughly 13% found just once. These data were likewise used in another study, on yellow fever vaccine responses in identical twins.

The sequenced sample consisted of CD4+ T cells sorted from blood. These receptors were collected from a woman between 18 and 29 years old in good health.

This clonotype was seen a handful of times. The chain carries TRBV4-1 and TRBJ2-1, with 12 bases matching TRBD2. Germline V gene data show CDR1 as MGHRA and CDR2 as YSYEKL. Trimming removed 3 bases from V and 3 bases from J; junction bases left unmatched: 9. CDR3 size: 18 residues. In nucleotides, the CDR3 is TGCGCCAGCAGCCAGCCCCGACTAGCGGGAGACTTCTACAATGAGCAGTTCTTC. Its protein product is CASSQPRLAGDFYNEQFF.

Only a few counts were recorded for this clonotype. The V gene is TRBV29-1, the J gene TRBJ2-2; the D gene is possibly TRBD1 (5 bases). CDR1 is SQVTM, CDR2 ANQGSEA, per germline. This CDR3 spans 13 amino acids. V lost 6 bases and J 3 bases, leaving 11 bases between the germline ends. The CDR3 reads CSVSGLDTGELFF. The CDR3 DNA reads TGCAGCGTATCAGGGTTGGACACCGGGGAGCTGTTTTTT.

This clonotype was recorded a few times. The CDR3 here is CASSSNGGGLYEQYF. As DNA, the CDR3 is TGTGCCAGCAGCTCAAACGGGGGCGGCTTATACGAGCAGTACTTC. This rearrangement joins TRBV11-2 to TRBJ2-7; the D call may be TRBD1 or TRBD2 (6 bases each). Trimming took 4 bases from V and 4 from J, leaving 17 bases between them. This CDR3 comprises 15 residues. Germline CDR1 and CDR2: SGHAT and FQNNGV.

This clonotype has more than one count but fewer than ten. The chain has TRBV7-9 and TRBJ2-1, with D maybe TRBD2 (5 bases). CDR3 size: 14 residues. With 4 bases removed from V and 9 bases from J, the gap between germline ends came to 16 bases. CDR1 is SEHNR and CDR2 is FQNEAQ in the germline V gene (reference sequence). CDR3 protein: CASSSGSLESEQFF. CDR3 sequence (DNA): TGTGCCAGCAGCTCGGGATCATTGGAGAGTGAGCAGTTCTTC.

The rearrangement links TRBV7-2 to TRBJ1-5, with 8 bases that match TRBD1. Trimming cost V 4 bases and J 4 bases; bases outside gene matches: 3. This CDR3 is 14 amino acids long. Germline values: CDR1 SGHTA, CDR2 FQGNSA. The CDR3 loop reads CASSSGQDNQPQHF. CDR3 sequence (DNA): TGTGCCAGCAGCTCGGGACAGGATAATCAGCCCCAGCATTTT.

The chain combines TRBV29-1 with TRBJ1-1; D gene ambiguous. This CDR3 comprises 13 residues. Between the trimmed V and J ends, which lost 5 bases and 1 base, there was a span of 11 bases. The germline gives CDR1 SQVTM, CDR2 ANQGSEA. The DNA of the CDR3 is TGCAGCGTTTCCCCCCGCGGGAACACTGAAGCTTTCTTT. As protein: CSVSPRGNTEAFF.

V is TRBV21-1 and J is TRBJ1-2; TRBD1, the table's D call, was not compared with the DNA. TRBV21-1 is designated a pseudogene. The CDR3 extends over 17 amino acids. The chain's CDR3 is CASSKVKKGQGTYGYTF. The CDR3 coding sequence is TGTGCCAGCAGCAAAGTCAAAAAGGGACAGGGTACCTATGGCTACACCTTC.

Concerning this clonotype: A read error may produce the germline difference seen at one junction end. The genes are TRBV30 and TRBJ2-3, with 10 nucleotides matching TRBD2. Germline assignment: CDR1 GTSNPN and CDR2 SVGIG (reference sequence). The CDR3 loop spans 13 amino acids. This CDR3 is CAWRESGRAPASF. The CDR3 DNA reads TGTGCCTGGAGGGAAAGCGGGAGGGCTCCTGCTTCATTT.

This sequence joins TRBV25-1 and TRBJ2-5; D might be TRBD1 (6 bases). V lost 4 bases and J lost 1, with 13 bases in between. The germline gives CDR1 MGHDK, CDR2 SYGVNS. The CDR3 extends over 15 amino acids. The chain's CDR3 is CASSGERGIQETQYF. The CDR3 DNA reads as TGTGCCAGCAGTGGGGAGAGGGGGATCCAAGAGACCCAGTACTTC.

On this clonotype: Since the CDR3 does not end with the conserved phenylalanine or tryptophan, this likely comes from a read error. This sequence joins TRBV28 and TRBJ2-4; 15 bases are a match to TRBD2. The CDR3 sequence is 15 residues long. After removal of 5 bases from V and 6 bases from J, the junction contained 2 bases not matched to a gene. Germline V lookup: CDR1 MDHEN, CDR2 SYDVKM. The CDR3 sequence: CASSAGLAGGNIQYY. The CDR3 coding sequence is TGTGCCAGCAGTGCGGGACTAGCGGGAGGAAACATTCAGTACTAC.

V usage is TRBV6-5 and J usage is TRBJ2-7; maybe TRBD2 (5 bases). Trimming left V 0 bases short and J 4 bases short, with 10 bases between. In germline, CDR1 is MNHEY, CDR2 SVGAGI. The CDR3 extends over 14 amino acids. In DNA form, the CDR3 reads TGTGCCAGCAGTTACTCGAGGACTTCTTACGAGCAGTACTTC. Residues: CASSYSRTSYEQYF.

The CDR3 DNA follows: TGTGCCAGCAGCCTCTTTAGGGGGACGATCGAGACCCAGTACTTC. The encoded protein is CASSLFRGTIETQYF. This rearrangement joins TRBV25-1 to TRBJ2-5, with a tentative D call TRBD1 (6 bases). The V end lost 6 bases, the J end lost 5 bases, and 19 bases lay between the germline ends. The CDR3 loop spans 15 amino acids. Germline CDR1 reads MGHDK; CDR2 reads SYGVNS.

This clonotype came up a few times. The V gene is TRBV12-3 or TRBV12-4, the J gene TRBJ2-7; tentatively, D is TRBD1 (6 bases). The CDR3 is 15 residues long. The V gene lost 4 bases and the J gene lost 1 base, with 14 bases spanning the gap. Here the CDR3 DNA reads TGTGCCAGCAGTTATAGGGACATCCTTTCCTACGAGCAGTACTTC. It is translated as CASSYRDILSYEQYF.

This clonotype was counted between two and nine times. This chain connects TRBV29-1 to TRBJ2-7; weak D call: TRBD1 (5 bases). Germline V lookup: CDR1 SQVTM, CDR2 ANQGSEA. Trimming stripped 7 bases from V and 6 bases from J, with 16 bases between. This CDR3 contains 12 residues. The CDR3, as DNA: TGCAGCGCTTCCAGGGTATTTGGCGAGCAGTACTTC. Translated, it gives CSASRVFGEQYF.

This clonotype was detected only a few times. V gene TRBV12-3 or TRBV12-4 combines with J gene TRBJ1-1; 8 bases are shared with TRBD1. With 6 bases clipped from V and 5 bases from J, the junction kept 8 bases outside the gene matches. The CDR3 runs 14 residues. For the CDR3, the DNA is TGTGCCAGCAGCAAGGACAGGGTCGGAACTGAAGCTTTCTTT. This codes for CASSKDRVGTEAFF.